This note documents a single T cell receptor beta chain sequence. The antigen is unknown. Making TCR cDNA involved 5'RACE template switching, which added UMIs and a universal primer site. TCRdb ran MiXCR on the 5' RACE reads and lists one entry per CDR3 protein. The data show about 350,000 distinct CDR3 sequences, roughly 11% seen once. The sample is drawn from a study of T cells after yellow fever vaccination. The study, taken as a whole, reports: The appearance of a small share of clonotypes in both CD4 and CD8 compartments was observed.

The V gene's germline CDR1 is SGHTA and CDR2 FQGNSA. The CDR3 is 17 residues long. V was clipped by 1 base and J by 1 base, with 13 bases between them. This specimen consisted of PBMCs, obtained on the day of the first yellow fever vaccination. This TCR derives from a man aged 18 to 29 who received the YFV17D yellow fever vaccine. The V and J genes are TRBV7-2 and TRBJ2-2, with D tentatively TRBD1 (5 bases). The CDR3 sequence is CASSLVIRRVNTGELFF. Written as DNA, the CDR3 is TGTGCCAGCAGCTTAGTAATCCGCAGGGTGAACACCGGGGAGCTGTTTTTT.